These 9 T cell receptor beta chains were all obtained from the same sample, sequenced in a study of early stage breast cancer tumors. Some clones are missing from TCRdb's copy, which holds only in-frame ones; the method was immunoSEQ multiplex PCR. The data contain around 50,000 clones, 65% to 90% of them singletons. Source material: blood. Receptors originate from a person aged 45 to 59 with breast cancer.

The J gene is TRBJ1-5, the V gene TRBV5-5; maybe TRBD1 (6 bases). Trimming stripped 0 bases from V and 9 bases from J, with 13 bases between. The germline V gene encodes CDR1 SGHKS and CDR2 YYEKEE (reference sequence). The CDR3 totals 14 residues. This chain's CDR3 is CASSLAGEAGPQHF. CDR3 bases: TGTGCCAGCAGCTTGGCAGGGGAGGCAGGGCCCCAGCATTTT.

CDR3 nucleotide sequence: TGTGCCAGCAGCTTACAGCGGGAGGGCTACGAGCAGTACTTC. This gives the protein CASSLQREGYEQYF. The chain uses TRBV11-2 and TRBJ2-7, with TRBD2 matching 10 bases. CDR1 and CDR2 from the germline V gene are SGHAT and FQNNGV. V shed 2 bases and J 3 bases; nucleotides not matched to a gene: 1. This CDR3 has 14 amino acids.

The V gene is TRBV30, the J gene TRBJ2-7; TRBD1 agrees at 7 bases. Germline CDR1 is GTSNPN and CDR2 is SVGIG (reference sequence). The trim removed 2 bases at V and 4 bases at J, leaving 2 bases unmatched. The CDR3 contains 12 residues. CDR3 bases: TGTGCCTGGAGTAGACAGGGTTACGAGCAGTACTTC. The encoded protein is CAWSRQGYEQYF. Based on the CDR3 plus reference TRBV30 and TRBJ2-7, the full variable domain is SQTIHQWPATLVQPVGSPLSLECTVEGTSNPNLYWYRQAAGRGLQLLFYSVGIGQISSEVPQNLSASRPQDRQFILSSKKLLLSDSGFYLCAWSRQGYEQYFGPGTRLTVT.

The rearrangement joins TRBV7-9 to TRBJ2-1; D not certain. The CDR3 extends over 15 amino acids. The V and J ends lost 4 bases and 7 bases respectively, with 17 bases between them. The germline V gene has CDR1 SEHNR and CDR2 FQNEAQ (reference sequence). CDR3 DNA: TGTGCCAGCAGCTCCGGGTCACCCAACGGGAATGAGCAGTTCTTC. Translation gives CASSSGSPNGNEQFF.

The chain carries TRBV5-4 and TRBJ2-7; D ambiguous. Germline-derived CDR1 and CDR2 are SGHNT and YYREEE (reference sequence). Trimming took off 1 base at V and 2 bases at J, with 4 bases between the two ends. The CDR3 is 12 amino acids. The CDR3: CASSLRPYEQYF. As DNA, the CDR3 is TGTGCCAGCAGCTTGAGGCCCTACGAGCAGTACTTC. The full variable domain, its missing parts supplied by reference TRBV5-4 and TRBJ2-7, is ETGVTQSPTHLIKTRGQQVTLRCSSQSGHNTVSWYQQALGQGPQFIFQYYREEENGRGNFPPRFSGLQFPNYSSELNVNALELDDSALYLCASSLRPYEQYFGPGTRLTVT.

This clone occurred a few times. V is TRBV28 and J is TRBJ1-2; a possible D gene is TRBD1 (5 bases). The CDR3 extends over 12 amino acids. Trimming pared 5 bases from V and 2 bases from J, leaving 6 bases between. Germline CDR1 reads MDHEN; CDR2 reads SYDVKM. The CDR3 spells CASSTGNYGYTF. As DNA, the CDR3 is TGTGCCAGCAGTACAGGCAACTATGGCTACACCTTC.

Concerning this clone: Mismatch with germline at one junction end may stem from a read error. Other nucleotide sequences in the sample specify the same CDR3. The genes are TRBV4-3 and TRBJ2-7; possibly TRBD1 for D (6 bases). The CDR3 is made up of 15 amino acids. Per germline, CDR1 LGHNA and CDR2 YSLEER. This CDR3 is CASSQEAGDPYEQYF. As DNA, the CDR3 is TGCGCCAGCAGCCAAGAGGCAGGGGACCCCTATGAGCAGTACTTC.

The chain recombines TRBV19 with TRBJ2-3; D possibly corresponds to TRBD1 (7 bases). V dropped 7 bases and J dropped 4 bases, with 21 bases sitting between them. The CDR3 length is 16 residues. Germline-derived CDR1 and CDR2 are LNHDA and SQIVND (reference sequence). The CDR3 loop is CASKEWGTGDSDTQYF. CDR3 coding DNA: TGTGCCAGTAAGGAGTGGGGCACAGGGGACTCAGATACGCAGTATTTT.

The gene calls are TRBV4-3 and TRBJ1-1, with D hard to call. The CDR3 sequence is 14 residues long. V was cut by 1 base and J by 5 bases, with 11 bases left in between. CDR1 is LGHNA, CDR2 YSLEER, per germline. The CDR3, as DNA: TGCGCCAGCAGCCAAGGAGGAAAACGGACTGAAGCTTTCTTT. It codes for CASSQGGKRTEAFF.